This T cell receptor (beta chain) derives from a study of Tregs in tolerant kidney transplant recipients (dated by TCRdb to about 2019). A note on the overall study: The transplants used related donors along with nonmyeloablative bone marrow transplantation, and in the human trials mixed chimerism was transient. TCRbeta sequencing was used in the study to identify donor-specific regulatory T cells before combined kidney and bone marrow transplantation, and the identified cells were then tracked after transplant. The full study reports these points: The study was constrained by small patient numbers, and validation of the findings is required in larger populations and under other immunosuppression protocols. Biological reproducibility was not directly addressed, though technical replication error appeared minimal. For some patients the PCR primers changed over time, which made it impossible to compare the samples from those patients at the nucleotide level. In tolerant patients, donor-specific Tregs expanded more than Tregs overall, which suggests antigen-driven rather than nonspecific expansion. Expanding Tregs with activated donor B cells appeared to identify the most biologically relevant and donor-specific TCRbeta repertoire.

Interpreted using the paper, the time point label stands for: blood sample drawn before combined kidney and bone marrow transplant. Thawed PBMCs were FACS-sorted into unstimulated Tregs (CD4+CD25+CD127-), CD4+ non-Tregs (CD4+CD25-), CD4 cells and CD8 cells. The patients were 4 recipients of combined kidney and bone marrow transplants from the ITN036ST trial, and samples were available only for these trial subjects. Healthy control blood was processed to PBMCs with a Ficoll density gradient and then cryopreserved, whereas patient PBMCs were collected both before and after transplant. A remark on this clone: The antigen it binds to is not known. The read gets to within 3 residues of the CDR3 end, and the germline J gene fills in the rest.

For TCRbeta CDR3 sequencing, genomic DNA was extracted from sorted cells using the QIAGEN DNeasy Blood and Tissue Kit. Through immunoSEQ, high-throughput TCRbeta CDR3 sequencing was done commercially, including PCR amplification with internal controls and bias correction. The original methods were these. A unique productive TCRbeta sequence was defined by the CDR3 nucleotide sequence when primers matched, and otherwise by the CDR3 amino acid sequence together with the Vbeta and Jbeta genes. To correct sorting error, sequences shared between sorted populations at a frequency ratio of 2:1 or less were removed; the rest were assigned to the higher population. Sequences were defined as donor-reactive when expanded at least 5-fold in CFSE-low cells versus unstimulated cells and present at a frequency of at least 0.01% in CFSE-low cells. Repertoire divergence was quantified by Jensen-Shannon divergence calculated from the top 100 TCRbeta sequences ranked by frequency. For samples with multiple sequencing runs, sorting error was corrected separately for each run before the runs were pooled. TCRdb retrieved this table from immuneACCESS and kept in-frame rearrangements only. Not all clones are present; in checked studies, unresolved V genes account for under half, and no reason is known for the remainder. Clone size and V and J calls were adopted from that table, with D and trimming inferred from the DNA. The data table for this sample lists roughly 48,000 clones. The ten largest clones represent around 0.8% of the sample.

CDR1 and CDR2 are read off the germline V gene (reference sequence) as DFQATT and SNEGSKA. From its cysteine to its phenylalanine, the CDR3 spans 14 amino acids. Only the CDR3 bases that were read are kept: 33 of them, in frame from base 1. The V end gives up 5 bases and the J end 7 bases, leaving 9 bases in the junction not matched to a gene. The chain is encoded by TRBV20-1 joined to TRBJ2-1; TRBD1 aligns with 9 central bases. Sequencing was performed on CD4+ T cells from blood, taken before the transplant. This receptor was identified in a human donor who received a combined kidney and bone marrow transplant. The sequenced CDR3 bases are TGCAGTGCTGAAACGGGACAGGGCCGAAATGAG. Its protein is CSAETGQGRNE. The whole CDR3 protein reads CSAETGQGRNEQFF.